This TCR beta chain stems from a study of regulatory T cells in long-lasting Graves disease. Whole-study context: The term persistent Graves' disease signified upward of 5 years on antithyroid drugs with positive TSH receptor antibodies.

As for time point: persistent/refractory GD, antithyroid drugs over 5 years with positive TRAb. With RNA extracted from PBMCs as input, the TCR library was made. This clonotype has at least ten counts. What it binds is unknown. Trimming removed 5 bases from V and 4 bases from J, with 8 bases in between. This CDR3 is 11 amino acids long. The germline V gene has CDR1 GTSNPN and CDR2 SVGIG (reference sequence). With iRepertoire HTBI primers and Arm-PCR of CDR3 regions, TCR beta libraries were built. TCRdb fed the multiplex PCR reads into MiXCR, producing one record per CDR3 protein. The sample gives 700,000 or so distinct CDR3 sequences, around 30% of which show up once; about 42% is in the top ten. Study-level results: Patients with persistent disease shared 2,741 public clonotypes, outpacing the roughly 970 shared by new patients. TRBV28, TRBJ1-2 and TRBJ2-5 were favored in persistent disease.

The sequencing here drew on peripheral blood mononuclear cells (PBMCs), taken when the disease was refractory, from a patient treated with antithyroid drugs. The gene calls are TRBV30 and TRBJ1-2; D might be TRBD1 (6 bases). This sequence originates from a female donor with Graves disease. The CDR3 here is CAWGQRYGYTF. The CDR3 region has the DNA TGTGCCTGGGGACAGCGCTATGGCTACACCTTC.